A selection of T cell receptor beta chains follows, all from one sample in a study of blood T cell repertoires in COVID-19. Data came from immunoSEQ multiplex PCR; TCRdb stores just in-frame clones and leaves some out. The sample lists about 300,000 clones; approximately 88% were seen once. Sample: peripheral blood. Receptors were obtained from a woman aged 25 to 39 with COVID-19, enrolled during active disease. The CDR3 runs from the conserved cysteine through the conserved F or W. A D gene is named only where the DNA matches it firmly. Some rows mark clone size as missing; the rest say once, few, many or name a class of expanded clone.

cdr3_nt	cdr3_aa	clone_size	d_call	v_call	j_call
TGCGCCAGCAGCCAAGATTGGGCAGGGGTCTGGGTGAACACTGAAGCTTTCTTT	CASSQDWAGVWVNTEAFF	-	-	TRBV4-1	TRBJ1-1
TGTGCCAGCAGCTTGCATCCGGGGGGCTACACCTTC	CASSLHPGGYTF	-	-	TRBV5-6	TRBJ1-2
TGTGCCAGCAGCTTCAGCCCGGGGGCTCGGGGGGCGAATTCACCCCTCCACTTT	CASSFSPGARGANSPLHF	-	-	TRBV5-4	TRBJ1-6
TGTGCCAGCTCGCCCGGGACAGGGTCCTACGAGCAGTACTTC	CASSPGTGSYEQYF	-	TRBD1	TRBV18	TRBJ2-7
TGTGCCAGTCACAGGAGACCCATGAACACTGAAGCTTTCTTT	CASHRRPMNTEAFF	-	-	TRBV6-5	TRBJ1-1
TGCGCCAGCAGCCAAGGACAGGGTTTCACTGAAGCTTTCTTT	CASSQGQGFTEAFF	-	TRBD1	TRBV4-1	TRBJ1-1
TGTGCCAGCAGTACCCGACAGAATATGAACACTGAAGCTTTCTTT	CASSTRQNMNTEAFF	-	-	TRBV27	TRBJ1-1
TGTGCCATCAGTGACCTATATTCTCCCTCTGGAAACACCATATATTTT	CAISDLYSPSGNTIYF	-	-	TRBV10-3	TRBJ1-3
TGTGCCAGCGGCGGGACAGGGCTCCGGGCTGGCTACACCTTC	CASGGTGLRAGYTF	-	TRBD1	TRBV3-1/TRBV3-2	TRBJ1-2
TGTGCCAGCAGCGCCACAGTCTCCCCCGGCTACACCTTC	CASSATVSPGYTF	-	-	TRBV5-4	TRBJ1-2
TGTGCCAGCAGTTACCAGCCAGGGGGCGTCTACGAGCAGTACTTC	CASSYQPGGVYEQYF	-	TRBD1	TRBV6-5	TRBJ2-7
TGTGCCAGCAGGGATACAGGGGGCACTGAAGCTTTCTTT	CASRDTGGTEAFF	-	TRBD1	TRBV2	TRBJ1-1
TGTGCCAGCAGCCCGTCGGGGACACTCTCGAACGGCTACACCTTC	CASSPSGTLSNGYTF	-	-	TRBV5-6	TRBJ1-2
TGTGCCAGCTCGCCCGCTAGGCAGTACAATGAGCAGTTCTTC	CASSPARQYNEQFF	-	-	TRBV18	TRBJ2-1
TGTGCCAGCAGTTCTTTCGGGACAGGGACCACTGAAGCTTTCTTT	CASSSFGTGTTEAFF	-	TRBD1	TRBV25-1	TRBJ1-1
TGTGCCAGCAGCCCCTTTTCCCCTTTAACAGATGGCTACACCTTC	CASSPFSPLTDGYTF	-	-	TRBV3-1/TRBV3-2	TRBJ1-2
TGTGCCAGCAATACCGGGACTAGCAAGGCAGATACGCAGTATTTT	CASNTGTSKADTQYF	-	TRBD2	TRBV2	TRBJ2-3
TGTGCCAGCAGCTTAGGCTCTAGCTGGGAGACCCAGTACTTC	CASSLGSSWETQYF	-	-	TRBV7-6	TRBJ2-5
TGTGCCAGCTCACCAGGGACAGGGCAATATGGCTACACCTTC	CASSPGTGQYGYTF	-	TRBD1	TRBV18	TRBJ1-2
TGTGCCAGTAGTACCGGGACAGGCGGAACTAATGAAAAACTGTTTTTT	CASSTGTGGTNEKLFF	-	TRBD1	TRBV19	TRBJ1-4
TGTGCCAGCTCACCAAATTCTGGGCATGGCTACACCTTC	CASSPNSGHGYTF	-	-	TRBV18	TRBJ1-2
TGTGCCAGCAGTTCCGACAGGGCGGGCACTGAAGCTTTCTTT	CASSSDRAGTEAFF	once	TRBD1	TRBV6-5	TRBJ1-1
TGTGCCACCAGTGATTTCCCGGACAGGGGCACAGATACGCAGTATTTT	CATSDFPDRGTDTQYF	-	TRBD1	TRBV24-1	TRBJ2-3
TGTGCCAGCAGTCGGGGTCAGAACACTGAAGCTTTCTTT	CASSRGQNTEAFF	few	-	TRBV5-4	TRBJ1-1